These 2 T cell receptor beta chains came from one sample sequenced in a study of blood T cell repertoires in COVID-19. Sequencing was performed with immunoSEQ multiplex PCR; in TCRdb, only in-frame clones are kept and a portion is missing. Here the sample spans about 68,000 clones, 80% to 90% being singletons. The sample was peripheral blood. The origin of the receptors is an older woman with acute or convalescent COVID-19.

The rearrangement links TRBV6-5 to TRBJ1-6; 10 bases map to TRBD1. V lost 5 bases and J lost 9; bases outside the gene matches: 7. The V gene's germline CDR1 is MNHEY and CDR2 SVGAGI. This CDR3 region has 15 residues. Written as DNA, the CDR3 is TGTGCCAGCAGTCCCTGGCGGACAGGGGGTTCACCCCTCCACTTT. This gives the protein CASSPWRTGGSPLHF.

The CDR3 region is CASTSGGGEKLFF. The CDR3 DNA sequence: TGTGCCAGCACTTCAGGGGGAGGAGAAAAACTGTTTTTT. This chain joins TRBV28 and TRBJ1-4, with TRBD1 identical over 7 bases. V was clipped by 7 bases and J by 8 bases; unmatched bases: 7. This CDR3 region has 13 residues. The germline V gene encodes CDR1 MDHEN and CDR2 SYDVKM.